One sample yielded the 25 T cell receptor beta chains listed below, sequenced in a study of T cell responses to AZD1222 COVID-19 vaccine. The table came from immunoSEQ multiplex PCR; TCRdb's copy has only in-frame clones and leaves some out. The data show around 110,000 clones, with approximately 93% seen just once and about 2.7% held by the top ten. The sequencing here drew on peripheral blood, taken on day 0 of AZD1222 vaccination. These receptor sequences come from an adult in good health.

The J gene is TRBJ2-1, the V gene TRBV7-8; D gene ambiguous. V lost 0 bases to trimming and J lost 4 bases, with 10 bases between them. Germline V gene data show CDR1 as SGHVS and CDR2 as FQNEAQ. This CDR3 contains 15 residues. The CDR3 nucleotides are TGTGCCAGCAGCTTAGCGGAACAGAGTTACAATGAGCAGTTCTTC. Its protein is CASSLAEQSYNEQFF.

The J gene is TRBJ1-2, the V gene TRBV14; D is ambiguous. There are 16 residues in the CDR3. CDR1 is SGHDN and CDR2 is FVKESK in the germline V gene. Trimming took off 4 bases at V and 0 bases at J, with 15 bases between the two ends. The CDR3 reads CASSLQVPISNYGYTF. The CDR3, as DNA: TGTGCCAGCAGCCTTCAAGTACCTATTTCTAACTATGGCTACACCTTC.

CDR3: CASSEVLAGNTGELFF. The CDR3 nucleotides are TGTGCCAGCAGTGAAGTCCTAGCGGGTAACACCGGGGAGCTGTTTTTT. This chain uses TRBV6-1 with TRBJ2-2; 8 bases align to TRBD2. The CDR3 totals 16 residues. After removal of 1 base from V and 2 bases from J, the junction contained 3 bases not matched to a gene. CDR1 and CDR2 from the germline V gene are MNHNS and SASEGT.

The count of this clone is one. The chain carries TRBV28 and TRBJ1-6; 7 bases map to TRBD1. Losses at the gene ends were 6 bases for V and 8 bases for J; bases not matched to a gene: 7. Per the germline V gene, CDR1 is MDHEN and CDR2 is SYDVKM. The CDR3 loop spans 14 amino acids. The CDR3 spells CASRPTGWDSPLHF. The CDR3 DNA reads TGTGCCAGCAGACCGACAGGGTGGGATTCACCCCTCCACTTT.

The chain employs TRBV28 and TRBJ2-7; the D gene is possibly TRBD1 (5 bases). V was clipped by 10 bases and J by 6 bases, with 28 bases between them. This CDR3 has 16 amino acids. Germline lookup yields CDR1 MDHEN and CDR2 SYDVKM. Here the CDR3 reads CATITSGRPFFGEQYF. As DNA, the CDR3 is TGTGCCACCATCACTTCAGGGCGACCCTTCTTTGGCGAGCAGTACTTC. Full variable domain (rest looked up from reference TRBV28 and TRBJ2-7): DVKVTQSSRYLVKRTGEKVFLECVQDMDHENMFWYRQDPGLGLRLIYFSYDVKMKEKGDIPEGYSVSREKKERFSLILESASTNQTSMYLCATITSGRPFFGEQYFGPGTRLTVT.

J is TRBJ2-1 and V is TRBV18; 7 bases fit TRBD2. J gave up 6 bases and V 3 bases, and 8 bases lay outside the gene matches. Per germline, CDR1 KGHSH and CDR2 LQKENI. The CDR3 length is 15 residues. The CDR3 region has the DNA TGTGCCAGCTCACCCTTTACTAGCGAGTTCAATGAGCAGTTCTTC. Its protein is CASSPFTSEFNEQFF.

This CDR3 reads CASLDRVLYGYTF. CDR3 nucleotides: TGTGCCAGTCTTGACAGGGTATTATATGGCTACACCTTC. The gene calls are TRBV28 and TRBJ1-2, with 7 bases aligning to TRBD1. V dropped 9 bases and J dropped 5; count of bases not matched to a gene: 9. Germline assignment: CDR1 MDHEN and CDR2 SYDVKM. CDR3 length: 13 residues.

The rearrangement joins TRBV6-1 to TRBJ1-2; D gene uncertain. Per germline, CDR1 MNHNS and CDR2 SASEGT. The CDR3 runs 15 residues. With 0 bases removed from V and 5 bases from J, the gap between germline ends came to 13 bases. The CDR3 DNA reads TGTGCCAGCAGTGAAGCGGGCAGGTCCCCATATGGCTACACCTTC. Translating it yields CASSEAGRSPYGYTF.

The CDR3 here is CASSYSTFGLAGGRETQYF. For the CDR3, the DNA is TGTGCCAGCAGTTACTCTACTTTTGGCCTAGCGGGAGGGCGTGAGACCCAGTACTTC. The rearrangement uses TRBV6-2 or TRBV6-3 and TRBJ2-5, with 12 bases aligning to TRBD2. Germline assignment: CDR1 MNHEY and CDR2 SVGEGT. The V and J ends lost 0 bases and 5 bases, in that order; junction bases with no gene match: 13. This CDR3 is 19 amino acids long.

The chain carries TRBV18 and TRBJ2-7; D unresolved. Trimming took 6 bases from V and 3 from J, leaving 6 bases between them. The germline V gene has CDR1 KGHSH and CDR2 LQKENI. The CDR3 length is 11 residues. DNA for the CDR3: TGTGCCAGCTCTTCGGACTACGAGCAGTACTTC. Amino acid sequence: CASSSDYEQYF.

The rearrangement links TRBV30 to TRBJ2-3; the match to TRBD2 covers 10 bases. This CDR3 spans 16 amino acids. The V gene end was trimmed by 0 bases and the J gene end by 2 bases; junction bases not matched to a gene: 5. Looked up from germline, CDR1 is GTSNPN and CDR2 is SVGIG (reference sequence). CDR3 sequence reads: CAWSVLLAGPTDTQYF. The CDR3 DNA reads TGTGCCTGGAGTGTCTTACTAGCGGGGCCCACAGATACGCAGTATTTT.

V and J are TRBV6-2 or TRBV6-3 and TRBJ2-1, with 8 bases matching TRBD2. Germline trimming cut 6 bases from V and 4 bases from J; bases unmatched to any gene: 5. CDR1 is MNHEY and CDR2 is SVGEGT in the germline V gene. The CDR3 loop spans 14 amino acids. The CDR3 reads CASSPGLEYNEQFF. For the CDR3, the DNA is TGTGCCAGCAGCCCGGGACTAGAATACAATGAGCAGTTCTTC.

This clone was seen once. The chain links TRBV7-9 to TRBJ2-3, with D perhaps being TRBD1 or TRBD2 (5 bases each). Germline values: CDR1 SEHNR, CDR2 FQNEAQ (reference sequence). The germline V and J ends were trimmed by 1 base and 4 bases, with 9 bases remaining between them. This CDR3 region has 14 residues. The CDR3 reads CASSLGGTADTQYF. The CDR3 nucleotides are TGTGCCAGCAGCTTAGGGGGGACCGCAGATACGCAGTATTTT. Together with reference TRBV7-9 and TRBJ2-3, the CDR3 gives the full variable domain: DTGVSQNPRHKITKRGQNVTFRCDPISEHNRLYWYRQTLGQGPEFLTYFQNEAQLEKSRLLSDRFSAERPKGSFSTLEIQRTEQGDSAMYLCASSLGGTADTQYFGPGTRLTVL.

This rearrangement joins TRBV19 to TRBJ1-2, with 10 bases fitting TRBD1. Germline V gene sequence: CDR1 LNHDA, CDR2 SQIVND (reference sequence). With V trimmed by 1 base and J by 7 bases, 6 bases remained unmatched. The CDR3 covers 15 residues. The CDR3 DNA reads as TGTGCCAGTAGTATAGGGGACAGGGGACTACGTGGCTACACCTTC. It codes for CASSIGDRGLRGYTF.

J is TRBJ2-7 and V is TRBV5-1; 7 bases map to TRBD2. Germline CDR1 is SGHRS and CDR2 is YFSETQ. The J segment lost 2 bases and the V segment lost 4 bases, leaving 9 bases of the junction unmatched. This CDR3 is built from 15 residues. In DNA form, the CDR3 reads TGCGCCAGCAGCCTAGGGGCTAGCGGTCCCTACGAGCAGTACTTC. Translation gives CASSLGASGPYEQYF.

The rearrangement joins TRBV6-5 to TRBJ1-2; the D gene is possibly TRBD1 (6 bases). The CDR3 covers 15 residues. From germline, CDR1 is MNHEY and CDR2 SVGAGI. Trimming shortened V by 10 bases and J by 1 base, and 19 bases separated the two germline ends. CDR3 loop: CATGQRSTINYGYTF. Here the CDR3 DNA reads TGTGCCACTGGACAGAGGAGTACCATTAACTATGGCTACACCTTC.

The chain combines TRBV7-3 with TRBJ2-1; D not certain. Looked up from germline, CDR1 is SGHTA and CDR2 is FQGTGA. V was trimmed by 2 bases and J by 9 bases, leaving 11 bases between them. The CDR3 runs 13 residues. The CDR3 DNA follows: TGTGCCAGCAGCTTATACGGGTTGAGTGAGCAGTTCTTC. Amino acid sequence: CASSLYGLSEQFF.

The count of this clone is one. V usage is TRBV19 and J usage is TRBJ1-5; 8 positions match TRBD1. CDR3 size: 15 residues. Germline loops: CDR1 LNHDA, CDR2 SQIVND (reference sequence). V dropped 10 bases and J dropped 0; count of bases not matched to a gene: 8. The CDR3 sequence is CATKTGGYSNQPQHF. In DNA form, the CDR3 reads TGTGCCACTAAAACAGGGGGGTATAGCAATCAGCCCCAGCATTTT.

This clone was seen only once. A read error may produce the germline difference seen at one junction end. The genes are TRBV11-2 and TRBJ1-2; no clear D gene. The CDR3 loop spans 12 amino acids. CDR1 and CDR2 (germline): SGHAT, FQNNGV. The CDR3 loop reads CASSPAVGTPLF. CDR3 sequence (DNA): TGTGCCAGCAGCCCAGCAGTCGGTACGCCCCTCTTC.

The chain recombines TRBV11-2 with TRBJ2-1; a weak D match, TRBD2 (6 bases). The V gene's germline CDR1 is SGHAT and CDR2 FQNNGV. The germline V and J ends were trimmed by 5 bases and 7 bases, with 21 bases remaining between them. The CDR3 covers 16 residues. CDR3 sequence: CASSGLRVGPGNEQFF. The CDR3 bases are TGTGCCAGCAGCGGACTACGCGTAGGGCCGGGAAATGAGCAGTTCTTC.

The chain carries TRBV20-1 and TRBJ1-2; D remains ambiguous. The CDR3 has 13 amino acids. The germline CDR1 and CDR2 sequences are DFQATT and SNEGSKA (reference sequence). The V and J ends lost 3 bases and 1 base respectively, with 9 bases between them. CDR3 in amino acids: CSASLSFNYGYTF. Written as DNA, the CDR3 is TGCAGTGCTAGTTTGAGTTTTAACTATGGCTACACCTTC.

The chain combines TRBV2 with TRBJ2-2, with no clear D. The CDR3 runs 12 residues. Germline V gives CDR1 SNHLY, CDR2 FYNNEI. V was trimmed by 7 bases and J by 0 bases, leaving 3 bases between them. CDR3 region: CASNTNTGELFF. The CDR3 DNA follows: TGTGCCAGCAACACGAACACCGGGGAGCTGTTTTTT.

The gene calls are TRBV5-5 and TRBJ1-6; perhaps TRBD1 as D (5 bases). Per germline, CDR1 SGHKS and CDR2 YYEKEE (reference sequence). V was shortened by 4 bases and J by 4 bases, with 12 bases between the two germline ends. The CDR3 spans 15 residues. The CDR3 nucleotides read TGTGCCAGCAGCCCCGGGGCCTATTATAATTCACCCCTCCACTTT. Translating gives CASSPGAYYNSPLHF.

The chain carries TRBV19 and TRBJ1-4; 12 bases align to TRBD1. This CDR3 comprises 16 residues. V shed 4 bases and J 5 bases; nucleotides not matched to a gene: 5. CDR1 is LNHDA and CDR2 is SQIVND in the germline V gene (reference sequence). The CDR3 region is CASSRGQGAKNEKLFF. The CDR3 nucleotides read TGTGCCAGTAGTAGGGGACAGGGGGCTAAAAATGAAAAACTGTTTTTT.

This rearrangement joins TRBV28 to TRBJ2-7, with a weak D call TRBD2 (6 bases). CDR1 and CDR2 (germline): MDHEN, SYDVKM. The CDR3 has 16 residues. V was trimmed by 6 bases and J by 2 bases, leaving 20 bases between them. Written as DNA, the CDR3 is TGTGCCAGCAGAGGGACTGAAGAGGGCAAAGCCTACGAGCAGTACTTC. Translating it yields CASRGTEEGKAYEQYF.